Listed here is a single T cell receptor (beta chain). The data originate from a study of Graves' ophthalmopathy and Graves' hyperthyroidism. CDR3 length: 12 amino acids. Trimming pared 11 bases from V and 4 bases from J, leaving 8 bases between. CDR1 and CDR2 (germline): KGHDR, SFDVKD. CDR3 regions of TCR beta were amplified from RNA transcripts. RT-PCR with HTBI primers came first, then second-round multiplex PCR. TCRdb re-called the multiplex PCR reads with MiXCR, one entry per CDR3 protein. The sample contains around 670,000 distinct CDR3 sequences, about 44% of which appear only once. The rearrangement links TRBV24-1 to TRBJ2-6; D gene uncertain. Sequenced material: peripheral blood. The source is an adult man with Graves' ophthalmopathy. The CDR3: CASRVGANVLTF. The CDR3 region has the DNA TGTGCCAGCAGAGTGGGGGCCAACGTCCTGACTTTC.